This is a list of T cell receptor beta chains from one sample in a study of shared clonotypes between healthy human individuals. Assay: immunoSEQ multiplex PCR; the TCRdb copy retains only in-frame clones and omits some. The table lists 2 million to 2.5 million clones, 85% to 95% of them singletons. Sequenced material: naive CD4+ T cells from PBMCs. These receptors all stem from a man between 18 and 29 years old in good health. Some clones in this sample may be carry-over from other donors' samples. The CDR3 runs from the conserved cysteine through the conserved F or W. A D gene is named only where the DNA matches it firmly. The size of a clone is reported for some rows only, either as once, few or many, or as a class for expanded clones.

J: TRBJ2-2
length: 13
V: TRBV11-3
D: TRBD1
size: -
CDR3: CASSPEGTGKLFF
DNA: TGTGCCAGCAGTCCCGAGGGGACAGGAAAGCTGTTTTTT

J: TRBJ1-1
length: 15
V: TRBV5-4
D: -
size: -
CDR3: CASSLRQGPDTEAFF
DNA: TGTGCCAGCAGCTTGCGGCAGGGTCCCGACACTGAAGCTTTCTTT

J: TRBJ2-5
length: 15
V: TRBV5-1
D: -
size: -
CDR3: CASSLEGGSRETQYF
DNA: TGCGCCAGCAGCTTAGAAGGGGGGAGTCGAGAGACCCAGTACTTC

J: TRBJ2-3
length: 18
V: TRBV4-1
D: TRBD1
size: -
CDR3: CASSHGTGASRSTDTQYF
DNA: TGCGCCAGCAGCCATGGGACAGGGGCCTCCCGGAGCACAGATACGCAGTATTTT

J: TRBJ1-5
length: 13
V: TRBV29-1
D: -
size: few
CDR3: CSVEEGSNQPQHF
DNA: TGCAGCGTTGAGGAGGGAAGCAATCAGCCCCAGCATTTT

J: TRBJ2-1
length: 20
V: TRBV13
D: TRBD2
size: -
CDR3: CASSPSVAGTTSGEYNEQFF
DNA: TGTGCCAGCAGTCCCTCAGTGGCAGGAACTACTAGCGGGGAATACAATGAGCAGTTCTTC

J: TRBJ1-1
length: 13
V: TRBV6-1
D: -
size: few
CDR3: CASSDPRVGEAFF
DNA: TGTGCCAGCAGTGACCCCAGGGTTGGTGAAGCTTTCTTT

J: TRBJ2-6
length: 14
V: TRBV29-1
D: TRBD1
size: -
CDR3: CSVYTGAGANVLTF
DNA: TGCAGCGTTTACACAGGGGCGGGGGCCAACGTCCTGACTTTC

J: TRBJ2-1
length: 17
V: TRBV29-1
D: TRBD2
size: -
CDR3: CSVEDPGLAVSYNEQFF
DNA: TGCAGCGTTGAAGATCCGGGACTAGCGGTAAGCTACAATGAGCAGTTCTTC

J: TRBJ1-2
length: 15
V: TRBV28
D: TRBD1
size: -
CDR3: CASSLRGRFNYGYTF
DNA: TGTGCCAGCAGCCTCAGGGGGCGGTTTAACTATGGCTACACCTTC

J: TRBJ2-1
length: 14
V: TRBV30
D: -
size: -
CDR3: CAWSVGGNYNEQFF
DNA: TGTGCCTGGAGTGTGGGCGGAAACTACAATGAGCAGTTCTTC

J: TRBJ1-5
length: 15
V: TRBV19
D: -
size: -
CDR3: CASSIGGDGNQPQHF
DNA: TGTGCCAGTAGTATCGGTGGTGACGGCAATCAGCCCCAGCATTTT

J: TRBJ2-7
length: 12
V: TRBV10-1
D: -
size: -
CDR3: CASSESKGEQYF
DNA: TGCGCCAGCAGTGAGTCGAAGGGGGAGCAGTACTTC

J: TRBJ2-7
length: 13
V: TRBV5-4
D: TRBD2
size: -
CDR3: CASSPGGTYEQYF
DNA: TGTGCCAGCAGCCCGGGGGGGACCTACGAGCAGTACTTC

J: TRBJ2-2
length: 14
V: TRBV27
D: -
size: -
CDR3: CASSFRRDTGELFF
DNA: TGTGCCAGCAGTTTCCGTAGGGACACCGGGGAGCTGTTTTTT

J: TRBJ1-5
length: 16
V: TRBV18
D: TRBD1
size: -
CDR3: CASSPMGQGGNQPQHF
DNA: TGTGCCAGCTCACCCATGGGACAGGGTGGCAATCAGCCCCAGCATTTT

J: TRBJ2-3
length: 15
V: TRBV10-3
D: TRBD2
size: -
CDR3: CAITGGRGDTDTQYF
DNA: TGTGCCATCACCGGCGGGAGGGGAGACACAGATACGCAGTATTTT

J: TRBJ2-2
length: 17
V: TRBV4-3
D: TRBD2
size: -
CDR3: CASSKRGRERFAGELFF
DNA: TGCGCCAGCAGCAAAAGAGGGAGGGAAAGGTTCGCCGGGGAGCTGTTTTTT

J: TRBJ2-3
length: 14
V: TRBV18
D: -
size: once
CDR3: CASSPPSIPDTQYF
DNA: TGTGCCAGCTCACCACCGTCTATTCCAGATACGCAGTATTTT

J: TRBJ1-1
length: 14
V: TRBV27
D: -
size: -
CDR3: CASRDGGAGTEAFF
DNA: TGTGCCAGCAGAGACGGGGGCGCGGGCACTGAAGCTTTCTTT

J: TRBJ2-7
length: 15
V: TRBV11-2
D: -
size: -
CDR3: CASSLGRQSYYEQYF
DNA: TGTGCCAGCAGCTTAGGGCGGCAGAGCTACTACGAGCAGTACTTC

J: TRBJ2-5
length: 13
V: TRBV2
D: -
size: once
CDR3: CASQAESLETQYF
DNA: TGTGCCAGCCAGGCAGAATCTTTGGAGACCCAGTACTTC

J: TRBJ2-2
length: 15
V: TRBV9
D: -
size: -
CDR3: CASSVGSGNTGELFF
DNA: TGTGCCAGCAGCGTAGGTAGCGGAAACACCGGGGAGCTGTTTTTT